This T cell receptor (beta chain) was obtained from a study of T cell responses to AZD1222 COVID-19 vaccine. Measured with immunoSEQ multiplex PCR; TCRdb has only the in-frame clones, and not every one. The profile covers approximately 120,000 clones, with approximately 85% appearing a single time and approximately 4.4% taken by the ten largest. CDR1 is SGHVS, CDR2 FNYEAQ, per germline. The CDR3 totals 13 residues. The germline V and J ends were trimmed by 3 bases and 8 bases, with 11 bases remaining between them. Both about-4-week and about-12-week second-dose recipients were combined. A remark on this clone: Its specificity is not known.

General study findings and limits: Spike as a whole was targeted by vaccine-associated CD4 TCRs, dominant at 160-218 and 743-854. Only 5 or 6 people who got AZD1222 tested seropositive at baseline.

The origin of this receptor is an adult who received the AZD1222 COVID-19 vaccine. This chain uses TRBV7-6 with TRBJ1-3, with D possibly being TRBD1 (6 bases). The source was peripheral blood, collected 28 days after the second AZD1222 dose. CDR3 sequence reads: CASSFRGADTIYF. The CDR3 nucleotides read TGTGCCAGCAGCTTCAGGGGTGCAGACACCATATATTTT.